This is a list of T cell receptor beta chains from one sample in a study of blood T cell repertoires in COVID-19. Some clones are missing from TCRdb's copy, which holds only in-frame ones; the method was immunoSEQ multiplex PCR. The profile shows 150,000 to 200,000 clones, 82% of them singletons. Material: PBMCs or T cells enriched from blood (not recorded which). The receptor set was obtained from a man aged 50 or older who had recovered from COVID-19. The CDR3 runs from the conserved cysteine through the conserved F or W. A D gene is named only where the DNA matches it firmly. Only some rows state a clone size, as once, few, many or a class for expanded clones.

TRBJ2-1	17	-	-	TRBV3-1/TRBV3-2	CASSQDSVLSRGNEQFF	TGTGCCAGCAGCCAAGATTCGGTTCTCTCGCGTGGCAATGAGCAGTTCTTC
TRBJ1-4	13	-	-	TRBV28	CASSRTATEKLFF	TGTGCCAGCAGTAGGACAGCCACTGAAAAACTGTTTTTT
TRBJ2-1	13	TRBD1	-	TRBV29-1	CSLQDRAHNEQFF	TGCAGCCTTCAGGACAGGGCCCACAATGAGCAGTTCTTC
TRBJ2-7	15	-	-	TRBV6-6	CASSTRDTRPYEQYF	TGTGCCAGCAGTACCCGGGACACCAGACCCTACGAGCAGTACTTC
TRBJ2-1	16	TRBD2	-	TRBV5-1	CASSFEAGGTRNEQFF	TGCGCCAGCAGCTTCGAAGCGGGGGGGACGCGGAATGAGCAGTTCTTC
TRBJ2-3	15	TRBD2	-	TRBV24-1	CATSHPGLAADTQYF	TGTGCCACCAGTCATCCGGGACTAGCGGCAGATACGCAGTATTTT
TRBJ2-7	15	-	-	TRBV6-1	CASSEAGPGLGEQYF	TGTGCCAGCAGTGAGGCGGGCCCGGGTTTAGGCGAGCAGTACTTC
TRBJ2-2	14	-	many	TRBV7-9	CASSLAGDTGELFF	TGTGCCAGCAGCTTAGCAGGGGACACCGGGGAGCTGTTTTTT
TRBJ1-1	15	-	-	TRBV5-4	CASSPQWGGDTEAFF	TGTGCCAGCAGCCCCCAATGGGGAGGAGATACTGAAGCTTTCTTT
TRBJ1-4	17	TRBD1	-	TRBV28	CASSPPGQGLLREKLFF	TGTGCCAGCAGTCCACCGGGACAGGGCCTTTTACGTGAAAAACTGTTTTTT
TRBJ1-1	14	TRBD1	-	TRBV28	CASSSIGGAAEAFF	TGTGCCAGCAGTTCAATAGGGGGCGCCGCTGAAGCTTTCTTT
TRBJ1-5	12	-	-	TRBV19	CASSKHNQPQHF	TGTGCCAGTAGTAAGCACAATCAGCCCCAGCATTTT
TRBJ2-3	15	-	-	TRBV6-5	CASSYAGQRTDTQYF	TGTGCCAGCAGTTACGCGGGACAGCGCACAGATACGCAGTATTTT
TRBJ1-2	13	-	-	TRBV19	CASSILTEYGYTF	TGTGCCAGTAGTATTCTCACGGAGTATGGCTACACCTTC
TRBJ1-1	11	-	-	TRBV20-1	CSAVDRQEAFF	TGCAGTGCTGTTGACAGGCAAGAAGCTTTCTTT
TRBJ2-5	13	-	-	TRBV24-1	CATERKGTETQYF	TGTGCCACCGAGAGGAAAGGTACAGAGACCCAGTACTTC
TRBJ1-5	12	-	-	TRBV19	CASSILPGAQHF	TGTGCCAGTAGTATCCTCCCGGGAGCCCAGCATTTT
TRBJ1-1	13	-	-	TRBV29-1	CSATAPGNTEAFF	TGCAGCGCCACCGCGCCGGGGAACACTGAAGCTTTCTTT
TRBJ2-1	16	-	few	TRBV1	CTSSHHLAGVYNEQFF	TGCACCAGCAGCCATCATTTAGCGGGAGTTTACAATGAGCAGTTCTTC
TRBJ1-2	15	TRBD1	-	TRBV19	CASSTSYRGGYGYTF	TGTGCCAGTAGTACCTCCTACAGGGGTGGCTATGGCTACACCTTC
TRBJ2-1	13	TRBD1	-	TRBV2	CASRGDRYNEQFF	TGTGCCAGCAGGGGGGACAGATACAATGAGCAGTTCTTC
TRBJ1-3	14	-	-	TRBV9	CASGVGVPGNTIYF	TGTGCCAGCGGAGTCGGGGTCCCTGGAAACACCATATATTTT
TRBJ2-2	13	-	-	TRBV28	CASSLDSHGELFF	TGTGCCAGCAGTTTAGACAGTCACGGGGAGCTGTTTTTT
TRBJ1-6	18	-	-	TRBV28	CASLPSTGGSSYNSPLHF	TGTGCCAGCTTACCCTCGACCGGGGGAAGCTCCTATAATTCACCCCTCCACTTT
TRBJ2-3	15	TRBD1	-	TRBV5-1	CASSFTGQDTDTQYF	TGCGCCAGCAGCTTTACCGGACAGGACACAGATACGCAGTATTTT
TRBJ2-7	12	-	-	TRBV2	CASGQTFYEQYF	TGTGCCAGCGGACAGACCTTCTACGAGCAGTACTTC
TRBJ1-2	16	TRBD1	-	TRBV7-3	CASSFQPGQGASGYTF	TGTGCCAGCAGTTTCCAGCCGGGACAGGGGGCCTCCGGCTACACCTTC
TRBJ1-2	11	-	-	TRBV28	CASRLRDGYTF	TGTGCCAGCAGACTTCGGGATGGCTACACCTTC
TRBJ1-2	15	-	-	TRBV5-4	CASSLAGRAAYGYTF	TGTGCCAGCAGCTTGGCCGGGAGGGCGGCGTATGGCTACACCTTC
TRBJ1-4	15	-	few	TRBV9	CASSVSDRTYEKLFF	TGTGCCAGCAGCGTATCTGACAGGACCTATGAAAAACTGTTTTTT
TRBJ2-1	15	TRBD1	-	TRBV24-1	CATSELDRGFNEQFF	TGTGCCACCAGTGAATTGGACAGGGGGTTCAATGAGCAGTTCTTC
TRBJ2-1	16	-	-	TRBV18	CASSPAAAGGQGEQFF	TGTGCCAGCTCACCGGCCGCAGCCGGCGGACAAGGTGAGCAGTTCTTC
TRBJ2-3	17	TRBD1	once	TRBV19	CASSEAGTGSFVDTQYF	TGTGCCAGTAGTGAAGCCGGGACAGGGTCATTCGTAGATACGCAGTATTTT
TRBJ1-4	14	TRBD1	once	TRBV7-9	CASSSGQLNEKLFF	TGTGCCAGCAGCTCGGGACAGCTTAATGAAAAACTGTTTTTT
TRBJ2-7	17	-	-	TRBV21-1	CASSKRSRVEDNYEQYF	TGTGCCAGCAGCAAGAGATCCAGGGTAGAGGATAACTACGAGCAGTACTTC
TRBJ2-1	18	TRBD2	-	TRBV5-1	CASSLATLTSGGLNEQFF	TGCGCCAGCAGCTTGGCCACCCTGACTAGCGGGGGGCTGAATGAGCAGTTCTTC
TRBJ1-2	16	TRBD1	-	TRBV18	CASSRKTGGNDYGYTF	TGTGCCAGCTCACGGAAAACAGGGGGTAACGACTATGGCTACACCTTC
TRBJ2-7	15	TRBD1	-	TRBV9	CASSVGGQGIGEQYF	TGTGCCAGCAGCGTAGGGGGACAGGGGATTGGCGAGCAGTACTTC
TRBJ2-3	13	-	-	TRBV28	CASSSSTWDTQYF	TGTGCCAGCAGTTCCTCTACCTGGGATACGCAGTATTTT
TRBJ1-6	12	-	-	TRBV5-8	CASSLDGAPLHF	TGTGCCAGCAGCTTGGACGGAGCACCCCTCCACTTT
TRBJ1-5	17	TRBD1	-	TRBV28	CASRPGQVPTSNQPQHF	TGTGCCAGCAGGCCCGGACAGGTACCGACTAGCAATCAGCCCCAGCATTTT
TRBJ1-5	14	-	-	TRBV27	CASRYRAGNQPQHF	TGTGCCAGCAGATACAGGGCAGGCAATCAGCCCCAGCATTTT
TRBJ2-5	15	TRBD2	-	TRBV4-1	CASSHEQTSGETQYF	TGCGCCAGCAGCCACGAACAGACTAGCGGGGAGACCCAGTACTTC
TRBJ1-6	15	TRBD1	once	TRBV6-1	CASSEGTGDNSPLHF	TGTGCCAGCAGTGAAGGGACAGGGGATAATTCACCCCTCCACTTT
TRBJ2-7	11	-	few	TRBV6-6	CASSSGQEQYF	TGTGCCAGCAGTTCAGGACAGGAGCAGTACTTC
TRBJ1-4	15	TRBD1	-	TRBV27	CASSPLPGGYEKLFF	TGTGCCAGCAGTCCACTACCAGGGGGATATGAAAAACTGTTTTTT
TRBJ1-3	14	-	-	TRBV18	CASSTNRAGNTIYF	TGTGCCAGCTCAACTAACAGGGCTGGAAACACCATATATTTT
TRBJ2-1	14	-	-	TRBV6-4	CASRARGTHNEQFF	TGTGCCAGCAGGGCACGGGGAACCCACAATGAGCAGTTCTTC
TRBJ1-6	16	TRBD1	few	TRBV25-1	CASSDPRQGENSPLHF	TGTGCCAGCAGTGATCCCCGACAGGGTGAGAATTCACCCCTCCACTTT
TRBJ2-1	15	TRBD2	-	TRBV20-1	CSASLPSGGANEQFF	TGCAGTGCTAGTCTTCCTAGCGGGGGGGCAAATGAGCAGTTCTTC
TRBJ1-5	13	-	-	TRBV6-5	CASSYTGNQPQHF	TGTGCCAGCAGTTATACAGGGAATCAGCCCCAGCATTTT
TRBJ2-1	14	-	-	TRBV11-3	CASSPGTQRGEQFF	TGTGCCAGCAGCCCCGGGACACAGAGAGGTGAGCAGTTCTTC